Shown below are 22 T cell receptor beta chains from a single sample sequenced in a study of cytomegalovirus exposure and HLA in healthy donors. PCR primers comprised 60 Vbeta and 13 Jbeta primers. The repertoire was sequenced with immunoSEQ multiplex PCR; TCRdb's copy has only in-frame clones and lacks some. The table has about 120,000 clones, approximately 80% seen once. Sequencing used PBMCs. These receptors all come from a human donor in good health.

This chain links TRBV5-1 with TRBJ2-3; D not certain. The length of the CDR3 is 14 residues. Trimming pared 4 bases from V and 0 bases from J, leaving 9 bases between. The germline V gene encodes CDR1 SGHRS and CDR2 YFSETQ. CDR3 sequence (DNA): TGCGCCAGCAGCACCAGCGATAGCACAGATACGCAGTATTTT. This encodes CASSTSDSTDTQYF.

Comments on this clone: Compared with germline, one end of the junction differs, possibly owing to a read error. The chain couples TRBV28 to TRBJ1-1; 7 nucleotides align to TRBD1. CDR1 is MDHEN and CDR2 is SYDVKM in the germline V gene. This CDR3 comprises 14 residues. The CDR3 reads CASDKTGTNAEAFF. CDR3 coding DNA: TGTGCCAGCGATAAGACAGGGACGAACGCTGAAGCTTTCTTT.

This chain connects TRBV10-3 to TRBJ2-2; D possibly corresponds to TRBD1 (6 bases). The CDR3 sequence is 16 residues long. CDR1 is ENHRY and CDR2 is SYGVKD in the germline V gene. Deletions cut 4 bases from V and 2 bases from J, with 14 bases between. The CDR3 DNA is TGTGCCATCAGTGCCCCCGGGACAAGAAACACCGGGGAGCTGTTTTTT. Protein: CAISAPGTRNTGELFF.

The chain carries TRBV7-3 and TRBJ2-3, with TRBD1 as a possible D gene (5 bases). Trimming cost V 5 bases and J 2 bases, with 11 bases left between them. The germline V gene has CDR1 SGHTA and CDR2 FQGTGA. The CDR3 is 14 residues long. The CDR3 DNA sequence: TGTGCCAGCAGCCTGACAGTCCCCACAGATACGCAGTATTTT. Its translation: CASSLTVPTDTQYF.

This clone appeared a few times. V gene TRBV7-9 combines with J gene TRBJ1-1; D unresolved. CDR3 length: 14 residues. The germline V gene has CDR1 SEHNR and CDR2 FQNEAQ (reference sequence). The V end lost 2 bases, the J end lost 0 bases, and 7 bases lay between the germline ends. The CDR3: CASSLSRLNTEAFF. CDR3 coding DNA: TGTGCCAGCAGCTTAAGTCGGTTGAACACTGAAGCTTTCTTT.

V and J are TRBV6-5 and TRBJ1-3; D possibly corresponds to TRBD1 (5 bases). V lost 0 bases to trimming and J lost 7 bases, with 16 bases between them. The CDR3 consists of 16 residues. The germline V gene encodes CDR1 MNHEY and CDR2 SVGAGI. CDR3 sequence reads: CASSYSRSGFRNTIYF. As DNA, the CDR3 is TGTGCCAGCAGTTACTCGAGGTCAGGGTTTCGGAACACCATATATTTT.

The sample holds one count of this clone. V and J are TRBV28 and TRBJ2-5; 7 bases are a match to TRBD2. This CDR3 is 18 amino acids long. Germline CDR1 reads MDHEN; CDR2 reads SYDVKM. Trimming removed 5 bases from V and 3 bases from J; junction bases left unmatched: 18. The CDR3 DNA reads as TGTGCCAGCAGTCCGATCATCCATTGGGGGAGGGGAGAAGAGACCCAGTACTTC. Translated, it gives CASSPIIHWGRGEETQYF.

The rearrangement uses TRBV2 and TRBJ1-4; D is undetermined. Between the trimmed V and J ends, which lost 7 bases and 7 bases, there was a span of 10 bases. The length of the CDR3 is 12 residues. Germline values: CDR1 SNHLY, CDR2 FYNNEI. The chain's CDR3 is CASNRGGEKLFF. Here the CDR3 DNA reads TGTGCCAGCAACCGAGGCGGTGAAAAACTGTTTTTT.

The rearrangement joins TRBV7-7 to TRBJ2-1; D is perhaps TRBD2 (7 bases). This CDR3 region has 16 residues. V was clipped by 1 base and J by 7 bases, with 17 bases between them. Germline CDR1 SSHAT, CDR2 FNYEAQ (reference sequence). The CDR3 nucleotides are TGTGCCAGCAGCTTAGGGGGGGGCGGGAACAGAAATGAGCAGTTCTTC. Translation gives CASSLGGGGNRNEQFF.

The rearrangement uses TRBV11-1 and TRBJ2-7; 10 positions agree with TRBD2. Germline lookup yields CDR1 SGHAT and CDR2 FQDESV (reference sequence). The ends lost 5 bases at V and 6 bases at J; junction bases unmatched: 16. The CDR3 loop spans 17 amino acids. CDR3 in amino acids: CASSHTPSSGSSSEQYF. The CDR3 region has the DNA TGTGCCAGCAGCCATACACCATCTAGCGGGAGTAGTTCCGAGCAGTACTTC.

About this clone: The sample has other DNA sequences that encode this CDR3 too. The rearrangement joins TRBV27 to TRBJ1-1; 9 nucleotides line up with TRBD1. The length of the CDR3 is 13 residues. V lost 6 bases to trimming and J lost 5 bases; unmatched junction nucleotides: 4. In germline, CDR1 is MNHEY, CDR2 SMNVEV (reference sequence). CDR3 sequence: CASRGQGGTEAFF. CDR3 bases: TGTGCCAGCAGGGGACAGGGTGGGACTGAAGCTTTCTTT.

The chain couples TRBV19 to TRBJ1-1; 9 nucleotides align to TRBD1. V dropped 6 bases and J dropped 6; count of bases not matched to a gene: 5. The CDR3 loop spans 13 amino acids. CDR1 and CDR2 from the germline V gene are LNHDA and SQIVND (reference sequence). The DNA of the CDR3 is TGTGCCAGTAGGCGGACAGGGGTCGCTGAAGCTTTCTTT. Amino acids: CASRRTGVAEAFF.

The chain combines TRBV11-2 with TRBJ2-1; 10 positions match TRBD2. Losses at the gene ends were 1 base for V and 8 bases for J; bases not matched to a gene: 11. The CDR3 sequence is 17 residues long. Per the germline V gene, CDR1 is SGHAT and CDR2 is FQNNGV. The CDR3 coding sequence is TGTGCCAGCAGCTTAGTTGCGGCTAGCGGGAGTGTCGATGAGCAGTTCTTC. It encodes CASSLVAASGSVDEQFF.

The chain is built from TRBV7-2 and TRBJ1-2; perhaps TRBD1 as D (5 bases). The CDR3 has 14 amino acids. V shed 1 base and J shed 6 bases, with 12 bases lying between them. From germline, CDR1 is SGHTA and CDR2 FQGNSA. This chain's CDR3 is CASSLDQGSDGYTF. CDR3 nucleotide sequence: TGTGCCAGCAGCTTAGATCAGGGCTCGGATGGCTACACCTTC.

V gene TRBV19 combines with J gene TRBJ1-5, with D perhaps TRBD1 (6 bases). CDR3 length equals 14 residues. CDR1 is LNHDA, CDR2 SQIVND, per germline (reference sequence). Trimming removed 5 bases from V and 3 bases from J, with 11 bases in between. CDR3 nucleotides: TGTGCCAGTAGTCCTAACAGGGACAATCAGCCCCAGCATTTT. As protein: CASSPNRDNQPQHF.

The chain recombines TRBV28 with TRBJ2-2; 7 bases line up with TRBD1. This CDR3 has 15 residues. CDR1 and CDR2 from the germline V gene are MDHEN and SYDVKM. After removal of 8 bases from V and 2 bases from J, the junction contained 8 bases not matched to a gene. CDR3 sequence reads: CASDGRQGNTGELFF. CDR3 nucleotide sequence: TGTGCCAGCGACGGTAGACAGGGAAACACCGGGGAGCTGTTTTTT. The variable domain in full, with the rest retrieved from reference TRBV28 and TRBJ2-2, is DVKVTQSSRYLVKRTGEKVFLECVQDMDHENMFWYRQDPGLGLRLIYFSYDVKMKEKGDIPEGYSVSREKKERFSLILESASTNQTSMYLCASDGRQGNTGELFFGEGSRLTVL.

Written as DNA, the CDR3 is TGTGCCAGCAGTTTACCGGCTAGCGGACAGAATGAGCAGTTCTTC. It codes for CASSLPASGQNEQFF. The chain couples TRBV28 to TRBJ2-1; a weak D match, TRBD2 (7 bases). CDR3 size: 15 residues. Per the germline V gene, CDR1 is MDHEN and CDR2 is SYDVKM. V was cut by 2 bases and J by 7 bases, with 15 bases left in between.

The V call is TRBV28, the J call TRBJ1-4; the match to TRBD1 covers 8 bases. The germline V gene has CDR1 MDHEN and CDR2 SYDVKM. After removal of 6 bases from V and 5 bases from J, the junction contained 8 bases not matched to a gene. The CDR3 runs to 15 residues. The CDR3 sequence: CASSSAGTGNEKLFF. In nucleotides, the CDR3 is TGTGCCAGCAGCTCAGCCGGGACAGGAAATGAAAAACTGTTTTTT.

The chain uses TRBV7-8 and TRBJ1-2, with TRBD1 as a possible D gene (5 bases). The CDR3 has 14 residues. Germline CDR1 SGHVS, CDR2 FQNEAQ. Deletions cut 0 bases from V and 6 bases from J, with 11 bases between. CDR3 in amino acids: CASSLAPTGDGYTF. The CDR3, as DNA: TGTGCCAGCAGCTTAGCGCCTACGGGGGATGGCTACACCTTC.

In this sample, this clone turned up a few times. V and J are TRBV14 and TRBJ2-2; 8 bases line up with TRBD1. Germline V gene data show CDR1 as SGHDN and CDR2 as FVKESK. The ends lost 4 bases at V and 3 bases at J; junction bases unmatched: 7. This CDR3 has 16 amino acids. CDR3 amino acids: CASSLMTGVDTGELFF. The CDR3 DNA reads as TGTGCCAGCAGCCTTATGACAGGGGTCGACACCGGGGAGCTGTTTTTT.

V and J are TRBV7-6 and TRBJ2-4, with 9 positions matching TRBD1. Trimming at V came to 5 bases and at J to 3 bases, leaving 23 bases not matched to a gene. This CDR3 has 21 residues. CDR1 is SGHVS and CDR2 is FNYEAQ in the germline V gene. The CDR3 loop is CASSLNRDRATRGTGKNIQYF. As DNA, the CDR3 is TGTGCCAGCAGCCTAAATCGGGACAGGGCGACAAGGGGGACTGGCAAAAACATTCAGTACTTC.

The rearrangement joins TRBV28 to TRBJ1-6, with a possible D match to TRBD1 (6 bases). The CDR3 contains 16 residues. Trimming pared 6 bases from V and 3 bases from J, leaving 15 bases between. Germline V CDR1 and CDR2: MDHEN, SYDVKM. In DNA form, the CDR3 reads TGTGCCAGCAGCCACCCCTGGGACAACTATAATTCACCCCTCCACTTT. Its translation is CASSHPWDNYNSPLHF.